The present T cell receptor beta chain was sequenced within a study of shared clonotypes between healthy human individuals. Study results and limitations: It was the non-shared clonotypes that had lower generation probabilities than clonotypes shared by all four donors. Roughly 5% of naive CD4 clonotypes were shared across a handful of donors. Despite large depth, rarefaction showed incomplete sorted-subset sequencing.

Terminally differentiated effector memory CD45RA+ cells were excluded from the naive CD8 cells, which were CD45RO-negative and positively selected for CCR7. Authors' methods: ImmunoSEQ output lacked quality scores and full-length reads, limiting matched filtering. Libraries were prepared by immunoSEQ multiplex PCR; TCRdb keeps only in-frame clonotypes and omits some of them. That table furnishes V, J and clone size, whereas the DNA furnished D and trimming. This table holds hundreds of thousands of clones, roughly 96% found once. CDR1 is MNHEY, CDR2 SMNVEV, per germline (reference sequence). V was clipped by 2 bases and J by 3 bases, with 5 bases between them. CDR3 size: 12 residues. With regard to this clone: Its cognate antigen is unknown. The same CDR3 arises from other DNA sequences in this sample as well.

The TCR originated in a woman in her twenties or thirties in good health. Sequencing input: naive CD8+ T cells sorted from blood. The chain combines TRBV27 with TRBJ2-7; no firm D call. The CDR3 DNA reads TGTGCCAGCAGTTTAACTGGCTACGAGCAGTACTTC. Its protein is CASSLTGYEQYF.